These 21 T cell receptor beta chains originate from one sample sequenced in a study of T-cell reconstitution after alpha-beta-depleted transplantation in children. Unique molecular identifiers were used in preparing the TCRbeta library. TCRdb recomputed calls from the PCR reads with MiXCR, one row per CDR3 protein. Counted here are about 440,000 distinct CDR3 sequences, about 40% occurring once; the ten biggest clones make up about 30%. Specimen: PBMCs, collected before TCRalphabeta/CD19-depleted stem cell transplant. These receptors originate from a girl aged 2 to 10 with aplastic anemia, due to receive a stem cell transplant.

This chain uses TRBV29-1 with TRBJ2-7; 7 nucleotides align to TRBD1. Germline V gene lookup returns CDR1 SQVTM and CDR2 ANQGSEA. Losses at the gene ends were 7 bases for V and 4 bases for J; bases not matched to a gene: 4. This CDR3 has 11 amino acids. As DNA, the CDR3 is TGCAGCGCGGGACAGCCTTACGAGCAGTACTTC. As protein: CSAGQPYEQYF.

This chain connects TRBV20-1 to TRBJ1-5; 7 bases line up with TRBD1. The germline CDR1 and CDR2 sequences are DFQATT and SNEGSKA (reference sequence). V shed 3 bases, J shed 4 bases, and the junction held 9 bases outside the gene matches. The CDR3 extends over 15 amino acids. The CDR3: CSARVGQAYNQPQHF. The CDR3 DNA sequence: TGCAGTGCTAGGGTCGGACAGGCGTATAATCAGCCCCAGCATTTT.

The gene calls are TRBV9 and TRBJ2-7, with TRBD1 matching over 7 bases. This CDR3 has 13 amino acids. Germline V CDR1 and CDR2: SGDLS, YYNGEE. V lost 3 bases to trimming and J lost 2 bases; unmatched junction nucleotides: 2. The CDR3 loop reads CASSAGTAYEQYF. CDR3 DNA sequence: TGTGCCAGCAGCGCCGGGACAGCCTACGAGCAGTACTTC.

This clonotype was seen once. One base away lies a much larger clone, so this may be a sequencing read error. The V call is TRBV28, the J call TRBJ1-1; 9 nucleotides match TRBD1. Trimming at V came to 7 bases and at J to 3 bases, leaving 12 bases not matched to a gene. This CDR3 is built from 16 residues. Germline lookup yields CDR1 MDHEN and CDR2 SYDVKM. DNA for the CDR3: TGTGCCAGCATCTTACAGGGGGCGTTGCGGGACACTGAAGCTTTCTTT. It translates to CASILQGALRDTEAFF.

For the CDR3, the DNA is TGTGCCAGCAGCTCCAGGGGGGGTGGAGATCAAGAGACCCAGTACTTC. Its protein product is CASSSRGGGDQETQYF. The chain carries TRBV7-2 and TRBJ2-5; D tentatively reads TRBD1 or TRBD2 (7 bases each). The CDR3 contains 16 residues. V was cut by 4 bases and J by 2 bases, with 17 bases left in between. The V gene's germline CDR1 is SGHTA and CDR2 FQGNSA.

V usage is TRBV5-1 and J usage is TRBJ2-7; D possibly corresponds to TRBD1 (5 bases). The CDR3 has 14 residues. V was clipped by 3 bases and J by 2 bases, with 12 bases between them. From germline, CDR1 is SGHRS and CDR2 YFSETQ. CDR3 in DNA: TGCGCCAGCAGCTCCAGGGAAAGGCCCTACGAGCAGTACTTC. Translation: CASSSRERPYEQYF.

V usage is TRBV28 and J usage is TRBJ2-6, with 7 bases identical to TRBD1. CDR1 is MDHEN, CDR2 SYDVKM, per germline. V dropped 7 bases and J dropped 2; count of bases not matched to a gene: 5. This CDR3 is built from 15 residues. CDR3 coding DNA: TGTGCCAGCACCAGAACAGGGGCTGGGGCCAACGTCCTGACTTTC. Protein: CASTRTGAGANVLTF.

V and J are TRBV10-3 and TRBJ2-7, with D uncertain. CDR1 is ENHRY, CDR2 SYGVKD, per germline. Trimming pared 11 bases from V and 5 bases from J, leaving 16 bases between. The CDR3 is 12 amino acids. The CDR3 region is CAAAGSGHEQYF. The CDR3 DNA is TGTGCCGCTGCCGGGTCTGGACACGAGCAGTACTTC.

The rearrangement joins TRBV20-1 to TRBJ2-3; no definite D call. The germline V and J ends were trimmed by 3 bases and 2 bases, with 6 bases remaining between them. The CDR3 is made up of 12 amino acids. The germline CDR1 and CDR2 sequences are DFQATT and SNEGSKA (reference sequence). For the CDR3, the DNA is TGCAGTGCTAGTATGGCCACAGATACGCAGTATTTT. The encoded protein is CSASMATDTQYF.

The J gene is TRBJ2-3, the V gene TRBV6-1, with D unclear. V lost 10 bases to trimming and J lost 2 bases, with 13 bases between them. There are 13 residues in the CDR3. Germline V lookup: CDR1 MNHNS, CDR2 SASEGT. The CDR3 spells CATQMTLTDTQYF. The CDR3 coding sequence is TGTGCCACCCAAATGACCCTCACAGATACGCAGTATTTT.

CDR3 amino acids: CATSRDQGRLRNEQFF. The DNA for the CDR3 is TGTGCCACCAGCAGAGATCAAGGACGACTAAGGAATGAGCAGTTCTTC. The gene calls are TRBV15 and TRBJ2-1; tentatively, D is TRBD2 (5 bases). From germline, CDR1 is LNHNV and CDR2 YYDKDF (reference sequence). This CDR3 spans 16 amino acids. Trimming pared 0 bases from V and 7 bases from J, leaving 16 bases between.

The chain carries TRBV10-3 and TRBJ1-2, with 10 bases matching TRBD1. CDR1 is ENHRY and CDR2 is SYGVKD in the germline V gene. J was trimmed by 4 bases and V by 3 bases; bases with no gene match: 5. The CDR3 runs 15 residues. DNA of the CDR3: TGTGCCATCAGTGATGGGACAGGGGAGGGCTATGGCTACACCTTC. It specifies CAISDGTGEGYGYTF.

This clonotype was counted many times. The chain recombines TRBV11-1 with TRBJ2-5, with a possible D match to TRBD2 (6 bases). The CDR3 has 13 residues. V was trimmed by 4 bases and J by 7 bases, leaving 13 bases between them. Germline V gives CDR1 SGHAT, CDR2 FQDESV (reference sequence). The CDR3 DNA reads TGTGCCAGCAGCTCCGGGACTTGGGGGACCCAGTACTTC. It translates to CASSSGTWGTQYF.

The chain joins TRBV5-1 to TRBJ2-5; either TRBD1 or TRBD2 may supply D (5 bases each). The germline gives CDR1 SGHRS, CDR2 YFSETQ. The CDR3 sequence is 18 residues long. The V gene lost 5 bases and the J gene lost 1 base, with 24 bases spanning the gap. CDR3 bases: TGCGCCAGCAGTAGGATACTAAGGACTTCAGGGCTCCAAGAGACCCAGTACTTC. Residues: CASSRILRTSGLQETQYF. The entire variable domain, with the rest obtained from reference TRBV5-1 and TRBJ2-5, is as follows: KAGVTQTPRYLIKTRGQQVTLSCSPISGHRSVSWYQQTPGQGLQFLFEYFSETQRNKGNFPGRFSGRQFSNSRSEMNVSTLELGDSALYLCASSRILRTSGLQETQYFGPGTRLLVL.

This clonotype came up a few times. This sequence joins TRBV27 and TRBJ2-2, with 14 bases matching TRBD2. There are 16 residues in the CDR3. Losses at the gene ends were 5 bases for V and 4 bases for J; bases not matched to a gene: 3. Germline V lookup: CDR1 MNHEY, CDR2 SMNVEV (reference sequence). The CDR3 bases are TGTGCCAGCAGTCGACTAGCGGGGGGGCCCACCGGGGAGCTGTTTTTT. The encoded protein is CASSRLAGGPTGELFF.

The CDR3, as DNA: TGTGCCAGCAGCTTACCCTTTAGAACTAGCGTCCCTCCCCACTCCTACAATGAGCAGTTCTTC. It encodes CASSLPFRTSVPPHSYNEQFF. V is TRBV11-1 and J is TRBJ2-1, with 7 bases fitting TRBD2. The CDR3 totals 21 residues. Trimming took 2 bases from V and 0 from J; bases not matched to a gene: 19. CDR1 and CDR2 from the germline V gene are SGHAT and FQDESV (reference sequence).

The chain couples TRBV18 to TRBJ2-1; 8 positions match TRBD1. Per germline, CDR1 KGHSH and CDR2 LQKENI. CDR3 length equals 15 residues. With V trimmed by 5 bases and J by 6 bases, 9 bases remained unmatched. The CDR3 sequence: CASSSETGAGNEQFF. CDR3 sequence (DNA): TGTGCCAGCTCATCGGAGACAGGGGCGGGCAATGAGCAGTTCTTC.

The sample holds many counts of this clonotype. This chain joins TRBV5-1 and TRBJ2-6; D gene uncertain. The V gene's germline CDR1 is SGHRS and CDR2 YFSETQ. Trimming shortened V by 4 bases and J by 0 bases, and 8 bases separated the two germline ends. This CDR3 is built from 15 residues. CDR3 coding DNA: TGCGCCAGCAGCCCCGTTGACTCTGGGGCCAACGTCCTGACTTTC. Translating it yields CASSPVDSGANVLTF. Complete variable domain (other parts from reference TRBV5-1 and TRBJ2-6): KAGVTQTPRYLIKTRGQQVTLSCSPISGHRSVSWYQQTPGQGLQFLFEYFSETQRNKGNFPGRFSGRQFSNSRSEMNVSTLELGDSALYLCASSPVDSGANVLTFGAGSRLTVL.

There are many counts of this clonotype. The chain joins TRBV20-1 to TRBJ1-6; D remains ambiguous. V lost 2 bases, J lost 15 bases, and 11 bases lay in between. Germline CDR1 DFQATT, CDR2 SNEGSKA (reference sequence). The CDR3 extends over 11 amino acids. The CDR3 sequence is CSARHTRRLHF. CDR3 bases: TGCAGTGCTAGACATACGAGACGCCTCCACTTT.

A few counts support this clonotype. The gene calls are TRBV12-3 or TRBV12-4 and TRBJ1-6; 8 bases align to TRBD1. This CDR3 has 16 residues. With 5 bases clipped from V and 4 bases from J, the junction kept 7 bases outside the gene matches. The CDR3 sequence: CASSPQGAEYNSPLHF. The CDR3 DNA sequence: TGTGCCAGCAGTCCGCAGGGGGCTGAGTATAATTCACCCCTCCACTTT.

This clonotype was picked up many times. The chain has TRBV18 and TRBJ2-2; 10 bases align to TRBD2. Germline CDR1 reads KGHSH; CDR2 reads LQKENI. The CDR3 loop spans 17 amino acids. With 0 bases clipped from V and 1 base from J, the junction kept 2 bases outside the gene matches. This CDR3 is CASSPPGLARNTGELFF. The CDR3 nucleotides are TGTGCCAGCTCACCACCGGGACTAGCGCGGAACACCGGGGAGCTGTTTTTT.